This T cell receptor beta chain was found in a study of blood T cell repertoires in COVID-19. In the study's own analysis: Nucleated cell counts were estimated from reference gene primer amplification. Sequencing was performed with immunoSEQ multiplex PCR; in TCRdb, only in-frame clones are kept and a portion is missing. V and J calls and clone size follow that table, whereas D and trimming were derived from the DNA. Among roughly 70,000 clones listed, roughly four fifths were seen once. This clone came up once. This TCR came from a human donor in a cohort sampled during active COVID-19. Sequenced sample: peripheral blood.

This chain's CDR3 is CASSFIPGHQNTEAFF. The CDR3 DNA is TGTGCCAGCAGTTTCATCCCGGGACATCAGAACACTGAAGCTTTCTTT. The chain has TRBV6-2 or TRBV6-3 and TRBJ1-1; D is possibly TRBD1 (6 bases). Germline CDR1 MNHEY, CDR2 SVGEGT. V lost 4 bases, J lost 1 base, and 16 bases lay in between. The CDR3 runs 16 residues.